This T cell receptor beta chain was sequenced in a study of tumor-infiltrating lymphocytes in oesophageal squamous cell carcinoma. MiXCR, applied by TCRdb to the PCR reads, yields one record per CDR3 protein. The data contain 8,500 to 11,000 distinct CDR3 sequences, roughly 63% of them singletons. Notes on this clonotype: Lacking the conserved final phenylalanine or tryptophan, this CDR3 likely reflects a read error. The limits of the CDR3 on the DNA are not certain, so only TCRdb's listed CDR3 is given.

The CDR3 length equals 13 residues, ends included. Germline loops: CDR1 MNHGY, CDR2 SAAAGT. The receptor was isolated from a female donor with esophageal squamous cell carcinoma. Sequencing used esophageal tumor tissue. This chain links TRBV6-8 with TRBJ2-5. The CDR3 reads CASVLKRVYTFGS.